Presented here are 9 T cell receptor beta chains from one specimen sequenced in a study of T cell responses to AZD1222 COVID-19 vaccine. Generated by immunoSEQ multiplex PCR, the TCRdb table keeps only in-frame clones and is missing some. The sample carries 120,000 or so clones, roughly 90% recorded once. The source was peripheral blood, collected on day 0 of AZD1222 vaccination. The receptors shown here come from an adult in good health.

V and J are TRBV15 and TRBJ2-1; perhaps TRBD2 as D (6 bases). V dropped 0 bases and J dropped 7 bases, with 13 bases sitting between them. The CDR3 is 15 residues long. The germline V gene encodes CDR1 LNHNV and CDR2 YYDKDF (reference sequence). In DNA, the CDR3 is TGTGCCACCAGCAGAGAGACGGGAGTGTTAAATGAGCAGTTCTTC. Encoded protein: CATSRETGVLNEQFF.

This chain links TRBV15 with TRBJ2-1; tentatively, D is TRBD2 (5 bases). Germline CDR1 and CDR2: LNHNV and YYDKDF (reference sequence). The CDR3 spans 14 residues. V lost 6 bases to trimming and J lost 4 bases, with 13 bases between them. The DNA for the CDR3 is TGTGCCACCAGACCTGGACGGGGTTACAATGAGCAGTTCTTC. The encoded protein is CATRPGRGYNEQFF.

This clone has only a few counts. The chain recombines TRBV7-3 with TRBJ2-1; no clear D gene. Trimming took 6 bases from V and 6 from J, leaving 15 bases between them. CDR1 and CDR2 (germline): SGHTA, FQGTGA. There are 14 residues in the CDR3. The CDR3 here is CASRGSGSGNEQFF. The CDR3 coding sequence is TGTGCCAGCAGGGGGTCGGGTTCAGGCAATGAGCAGTTCTTC.

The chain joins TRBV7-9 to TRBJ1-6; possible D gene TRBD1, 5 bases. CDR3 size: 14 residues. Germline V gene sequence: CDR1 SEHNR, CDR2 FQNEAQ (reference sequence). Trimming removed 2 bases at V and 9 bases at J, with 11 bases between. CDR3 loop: CASSLPGYGSPLHF. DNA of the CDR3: TGTGCCAGCAGCTTACCAGGGTATGGTTCACCCCTCCACTTT.

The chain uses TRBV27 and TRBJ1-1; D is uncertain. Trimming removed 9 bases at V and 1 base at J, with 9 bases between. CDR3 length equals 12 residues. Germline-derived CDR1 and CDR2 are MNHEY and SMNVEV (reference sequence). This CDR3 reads CASGPWNTEAFF. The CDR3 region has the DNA TGTGCCAGTGGCCCGTGGAACACTGAAGCTTTCTTT.

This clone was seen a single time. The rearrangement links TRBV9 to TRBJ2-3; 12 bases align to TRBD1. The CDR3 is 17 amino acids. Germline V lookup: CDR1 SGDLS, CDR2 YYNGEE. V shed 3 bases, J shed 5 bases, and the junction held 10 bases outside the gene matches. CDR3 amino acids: CASSARVGQGAGDTQYF. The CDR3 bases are TGTGCCAGCAGCGCAAGGGTGGGACAGGGGGCAGGAGATACGCAGTATTTT. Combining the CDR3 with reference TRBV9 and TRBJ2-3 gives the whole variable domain DSGVTQTPKHLITATGQRVTLRCSPRSGDLSVYWYQQSLDQGLQFLIQYYNGEERAKGNILERFSAQQFPDLHSELNLSSLELGDSALYFCASSARVGQGAGDTQYFGPGTRLTVL.

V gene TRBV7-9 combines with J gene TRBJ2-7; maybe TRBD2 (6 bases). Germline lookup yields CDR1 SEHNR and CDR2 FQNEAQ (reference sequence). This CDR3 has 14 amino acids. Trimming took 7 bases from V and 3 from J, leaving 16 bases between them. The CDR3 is CASTQGGSGYEQYF. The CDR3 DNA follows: TGTGCCAGCACCCAGGGTGGTAGCGGCTACGAGCAGTACTTC. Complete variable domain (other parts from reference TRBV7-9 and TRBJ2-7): DTGVSQNPRHKITKRGQNVTFRCDPISEHNRLYWYRQTLGQGPEFLTYFQNEAQLEKSRLLSDRFSAERPKGSFSTLEIQRTEQGDSAMYLCASTQGGSGYEQYFGPGTRLTVT.

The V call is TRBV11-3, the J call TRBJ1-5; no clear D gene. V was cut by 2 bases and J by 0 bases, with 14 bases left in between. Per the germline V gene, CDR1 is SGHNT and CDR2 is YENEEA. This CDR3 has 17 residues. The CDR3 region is CASSLIPGDHSNQPQHF. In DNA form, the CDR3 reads TGTGCCAGCAGCTTAATCCCAGGAGACCATAGCAATCAGCCCCAGCATTTT.

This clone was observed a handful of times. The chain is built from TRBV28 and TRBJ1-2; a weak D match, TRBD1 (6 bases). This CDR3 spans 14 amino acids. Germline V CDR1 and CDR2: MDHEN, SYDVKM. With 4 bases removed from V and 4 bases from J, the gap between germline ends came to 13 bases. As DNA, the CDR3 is TGTGCCAGCAGTTCATCCGGGACAATCTATGGCTACACCTTC. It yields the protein CASSSSGTIYGYTF.